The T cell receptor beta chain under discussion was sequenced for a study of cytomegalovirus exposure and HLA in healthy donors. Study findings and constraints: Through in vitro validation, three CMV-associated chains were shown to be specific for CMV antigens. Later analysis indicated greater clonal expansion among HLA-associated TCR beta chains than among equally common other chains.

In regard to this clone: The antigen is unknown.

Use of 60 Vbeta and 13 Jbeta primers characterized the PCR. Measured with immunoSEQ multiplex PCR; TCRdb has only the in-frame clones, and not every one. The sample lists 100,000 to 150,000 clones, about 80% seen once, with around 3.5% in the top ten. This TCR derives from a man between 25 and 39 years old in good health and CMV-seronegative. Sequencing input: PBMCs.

The CDR3: CASTSRAGWIGYTF. CDR3 DNA: TGTGCCAGCACCTCTAGGGCAGGGTGGATTGGCTACACCTTC. The rearrangement uses TRBV6-5 and TRBJ1-2, with D perhaps TRBD1 (5 bases). Trimming cost V 7 bases and J 7 bases, with 19 bases left between them. Germline CDR1 reads MNHEY; CDR2 reads SVGAGI. The CDR3 is made up of 14 amino acids.